One sample yielded the 25 T cell receptor beta chains listed below, sequenced in a study of T cell repertoires in cytomegalovirus infection. TCRdb fed the reads into MiXCR, producing one record per CDR3 protein. Seen here are about 190,000 distinct CDR3 sequences, over 25% observed once, and the top ten hold about 31%. Sequencing input: PBMCs. The origin of the receptors is a human donor in good health (CMV status not recorded). Some clones in this sample may be carry-over from other donors' samples.

This clonotype was seen a few times. The chain joins TRBV6-2 or TRBV6-3 to TRBJ2-5; 7 bases agree with TRBD1. The V segment lost 5 bases and the J segment 2 bases; nucleotides outside the gene matches: 8. Per germline, CDR1 MNHEY and CDR2 SVGEGT. The CDR3 is 15 residues long. CDR3 nucleotides: TGTGCCAGCAGTCTAACCGGGACAGTACAAGAGACCCAGTACTTC. Protein product: CASSLTGTVQETQYF.

This clonotype has more than one count but fewer than ten. CDR3 region: CASSFRDRGGEQYF. Written as DNA, the CDR3 is TGTGCCAGCAGTTTTCGCGACAGGGGCGGCGAGCAGTACTTC. The chain recombines TRBV28 with TRBJ2-7; 8 bases are a match to TRBD1. The CDR3 has 14 residues. The germline CDR1 and CDR2 sequences are MDHEN and SYDVKM. Trimming cost V 3 bases and J 6 bases; bases outside gene matches: 7.

This clonotype appeared many times. The chain is built from TRBV7-3 and TRBJ2-3; TRBD2 aligns across 15 bases. Germline V gene data show CDR1 as SGHTA and CDR2 as FQGTGA. V dropped 5 bases and J dropped 3; count of bases not matched to a gene: 9. The CDR3 spans 18 residues. The CDR3 loop is CASSRGLAGGPATDTQYF. CDR3 sequence (DNA): TGTGCCAGCAGCCGTGGACTAGCGGGGGGGCCCGCAACAGATACGCAGTATTTT. The full variable domain, in which reference TRBV7-3 and TRBJ2-3 provide the parts outside the CDR3, is GAGVSQTPSNKVTEKGKYVELRCDPISGHTALYWYRQSLGQGPEFLIYFQGTGAADDSGLPNDRFFAVRPEGSVSTLKIQRTERGDSAVYLCASSRGLAGGPATDTQYFGPGTRLTVL.

This clonotype was seen more than once but under ten times. This chain links TRBV27 with TRBJ1-1; a possible D gene is TRBD1 (6 bases). This CDR3 has 15 residues. The germline CDR1 and CDR2 sequences are MNHEY and SMNVEV (reference sequence). V dropped 7 bases and J dropped 4 bases, with 19 bases sitting between them. CDR3 bases: TGTGCCAGCACACCACAGGGTTCAGCTGGCACTGAAGCTTTCTTT. Its translation is CASTPQGSAGTEAFF.

This clonotype was found a few times. This rearrangement joins TRBV12-3 or TRBV12-4 to TRBJ1-2; TRBD1 might be the D (5 bases). The CDR3 is 15 amino acids. Trimming shortened V by 5 bases and J by 9 bases, and 22 bases separated the two germline ends. The CDR3 nucleotides are TGTGCCAGCAGTCCGGGGCCCTCGTTGTTCATAAGCTACACCTTC. Translating it yields CASSPGPSLFISYTF.

This sequence joins TRBV6-5 and TRBJ1-2, with D maybe TRBD1 (6 bases). The CDR3 is 17 amino acids. V was trimmed by 7 bases and J by 8 bases, leaving 29 bases between them. Germline assignment: CDR1 MNHEY and CDR2 SVGAGI. Written as DNA, the CDR3 is TGTGCCAGCAACCCCGTTGGGGGGGCAGAAGGCTATGAGGGCTACACCTTC. Protein product: CASNPVGGAEGYEGYTF.

The chain couples TRBV29-1 to TRBJ1-2; D perhaps matches TRBD1 (5 bases). V lost 5 bases, J lost 6 bases, and 13 bases lay in between. This CDR3 has 12 amino acids. Looked up from germline, CDR1 is SQVTM and CDR2 is ANQGSEA. The DNA for the CDR3 is TGCAGCGTTACCTCAGGGTCACATGGCTACACCTTC. This encodes CSVTSGSHGYTF.

This clonotype has just a few counts. The chain carries TRBV15 and TRBJ1-1; TRBD1 aligns across 8 bases. CDR1 LNHNV and CDR2 YYDKDF come from the germline V gene (reference sequence). This CDR3 has 16 amino acids. The trim removed 0 bases at V and 1 base at J, leaving 4 bases unmatched. CDR3: CATSRDLTGANTEAFF. CDR3 nucleotides: TGTGCCACCAGCAGAGATCTGACAGGGGCGAACACTGAAGCTTTCTTT.

The chain links TRBV12-3 or TRBV12-4 to TRBJ1-2; 10 bases line up with TRBD1. The V segment lost 6 bases and the J segment 1 base; nucleotides outside the gene matches: 8. This CDR3 has 16 residues. The CDR3 DNA reads as TGTGCCAGCAGACAGTCGGGGACAGGGGTTAACTATGGCTACACCTTC. Translated: CASRQSGTGVNYGYTF.

The chain combines TRBV20-1 with TRBJ2-7, with a weak D call TRBD2 (5 bases). The CDR3 sequence is 14 residues long. CDR1 is DFQATT, CDR2 SNEGSKA, per germline (reference sequence). Trimming cost V 3 bases and J 2 bases, with 14 bases left between them. The CDR3 here is CSASPGRRTYEQYF. DNA of the CDR3: TGCAGTGCTAGCCCGGGAAGGAGGACCTACGAGCAGTACTTC.

The chain uses TRBV15 and TRBJ2-7; 9 nucleotides align to TRBD1. The CDR3 covers 15 residues. V lost 0 bases and J lost 7; bases outside the gene matches: 7. In germline, CDR1 is LNHNV, CDR2 YYDKDF (reference sequence). In nucleotides, the CDR3 is TGTGCCACCAGCAGAGATCGGGTCGGGACAGGGGAGCAGTACTTC. Translating gives CATSRDRVGTGEQYF. Based on the CDR3 plus reference TRBV15 and TRBJ2-7, the full variable domain is DAMVIQNPRYQVTQFGKPVTLSCSQTLNHNVMYWYQQKSSQAPKLLFHYYDKDFNNEADTPDNFQSRRPNTSFCFLDIRSPGLGDTAMYLCATSRDRVGTGEQYFGPGTRLTVT.

The sample holds a few counts of this clonotype. This chain uses TRBV7-9 with TRBJ2-3; TRBD2 matches 8 bases. This CDR3 comprises 16 residues. Germline V gives CDR1 SEHNR, CDR2 FQNEAQ (reference sequence). V lost 5 bases, J lost 0 bases, and 7 bases stayed unmatched. The CDR3 loop reads CASSTPAGVSTDTQYF. The CDR3 DNA follows: TGTGCCAGCAGCACGCCAGCGGGGGTTAGCACAGATACGCAGTATTTT.

The chain carries TRBV7-8 and TRBJ1-1; D is possibly TRBD1 (5 bases). Germline CDR1 SGHVS, CDR2 FQNEAQ. Trimming took 0 bases from V and 7 from J, leaving 15 bases between them. This CDR3 spans 15 amino acids. DNA of the CDR3: TGTGCCAGCAGCTTAGCGCTTGGAGGAGACAGTGAAGCTTTCTTT. This sequence encodes CASSLALGGDSEAFF.

The rearrangement joins TRBV24-1 to TRBJ2-1; 11 bases align to TRBD2. The CDR3 has 16 residues. Germline V lookup: CDR1 KGHDR, CDR2 SFDVKD. V lost 3 bases and J lost 5; bases outside the gene matches: 5. CDR3 nucleotide sequence: TGTGCCACCAGTGATCCTAGCGGGGGGATAAACAATGAGCAGTTCTTC. Its protein is CATSDPSGGINNEQFF.

V usage is TRBV20-1 and J usage is TRBJ2-3, with 9 bases identical to TRBD2. This CDR3 comprises 15 residues. The germline V gene encodes CDR1 DFQATT and CDR2 SNEGSKA (reference sequence). V was pared by 3 bases and J by 1 base, with 5 bases of the junction left unmatched. This CDR3 reads CSASSASGGTDTQYF. The CDR3 region has the DNA TGCAGTGCTAGCTCGGCTAGCGGGGGCACAGATACGCAGTATTTT.

The table lists this clonotype with many counts. The J gene is TRBJ2-1, the V gene TRBV14; D remains ambiguous. Germline lookup yields CDR1 SGHDN and CDR2 FVKESK. This CDR3 comprises 13 residues. V was cut by 0 bases and J by 10 bases, with 10 bases left in between. CDR3 DNA sequence: TGTGCCAGCAGCCAAGATCTTAGTGACGAGCAGTTCTTC. It specifies CASSQDLSDEQFF. The variable domain in full, with the rest retrieved from reference TRBV14 and TRBJ2-1, is EAGVTQFPSHSVIEKGQTVTLRCDPISGHDNLYWYRRVMGKEIKFLLHFVKESKQDESGMPNNRFLAERTGGTYSTLKVQPAELEDSGVYFCASSQDLSDEQFFGPGTRLTVL.

The CDR3 protein is CASSLSGLAGTYEQYF. The CDR3 bases are TGTGCCAGCAGCTTATCCGGACTAGCGGGGACCTACGAGCAGTACTTC. The chain joins TRBV7-6 to TRBJ2-7; 12 bases align to TRBD2. Germline lookup yields CDR1 SGHVS and CDR2 FNYEAQ. Germline trimming cut 2 bases from V and 2 bases from J; bases unmatched to any gene: 4. The CDR3 runs 16 residues.

The gene calls are TRBV20-1 and TRBJ1-1; D is perhaps TRBD1 (5 bases). The CDR3 is made up of 14 amino acids. Germline loops: CDR1 DFQATT, CDR2 SNEGSKA (reference sequence). Trimming took 4 bases from V and 0 from J, leaving 12 bases between them. The CDR3 reads CSATRQSLNTEAFF. The CDR3 region has the DNA TGCAGTGCTACCAGACAGTCCTTGAACACTGAAGCTTTCTTT.

The sample holds a few counts of this clonotype. The chain is built from TRBV7-2 and TRBJ2-1, with 10 bases fitting TRBD2. The CDR3 covers 15 residues. Germline CDR1 is SGHTA and CDR2 is FQGNSA. J lost 9 bases, V lost 2 bases, and 7 bases had no gene match. CDR3 nucleotide sequence: TGTGCCAGCAGCTTATTAGCGGGGGGTCTTGGTGAGCAGTTCTTC. Amino acids: CASSLLAGGLGEQFF.

There are a few counts of this clonotype. J is TRBJ1-6 and V is TRBV29-1; no clear D. Germline CDR1 SQVTM, CDR2 ANQGSEA. V was clipped by 5 bases and J by 14 bases, with 22 bases between them. This CDR3 comprises 14 residues. The DNA for the CDR3 is TGCAGCGTTCGGGCCCCCCCGGGCCCAGTATCCCTCCACTTT. This gives the protein CSVRAPPGPVSLHF. The variable domain in full, with the rest retrieved from reference TRBV29-1 and TRBJ1-6, is SAVISQKPSRDICQRGTSLTIQCQVDSQVTMMFWYRQQPGQSLTLIATANQGSEATYESGFVIDKFPISRPNLTFSTLTVSNMSPEDSSIYLCSVRAPPGPVSLHFGNGTRLTVT.

The rearrangement links TRBV7-9 to TRBJ1-6; 8 nucleotides match TRBD1. CDR3 length equals 19 residues. Germline CDR1 is SEHNR and CDR2 is FQNEAQ (reference sequence). V dropped 5 bases and J dropped 2; count of bases not matched to a gene: 14. The CDR3 loop is CASSQPERRGLAYNSPLHF. The CDR3 DNA reads TGTGCCAGCAGCCAACCCGAGCGCAGGGGGCTCGCCTATAATTCACCCCTCCACTTT.

The V gene is TRBV20-1, the J gene TRBJ1-1; a possible D gene is TRBD1 (5 bases). The CDR3 is 14 residues long. Trimming shortened V by 6 bases and J by 3 bases, and 17 bases separated the two germline ends. CDR1 DFQATT and CDR2 SNEGSKA come from the germline V gene (reference sequence). The CDR3 is CSATSGGIDTEAFF. CDR3 in DNA: TGCAGTGCCACCTCCGGGGGGATAGACACTGAAGCTTTCTTT.

This clonotype has a count of ten or more. This sequence joins TRBV7-2 and TRBJ1-1; D unresolved. This CDR3 has 12 residues. Trimming left V 1 base short and J 11 bases short, with 11 bases between. Germline loops: CDR1 SGHTA, CDR2 FQGNSA. CDR3 loop: CASSLVAAMAFF. CDR3 DNA sequence: TGTGCCAGCAGCTTAGTGGCTGCCATGGCTTTCTTT.

The chain carries TRBV14 and TRBJ2-1, with TRBD1 identical over 10 bases. The V gene's germline CDR1 is SGHDN and CDR2 FVKESK. Unmatched junction bases numbered 20, after V lost 0 bases and J lost 3 bases. The CDR3 length is 22 residues. In DNA form, the CDR3 reads TGTGCCAGCAGCCAAGATGGGCGGACAGGGGGTTCGGGGGGACCGTTCTACAATGAGCAGTTCTTC. This encodes CASSQDGRTGGSGGPFYNEQFF. The complete variable domain, with remaining parts taken from reference TRBV14 and TRBJ2-1, reads EAGVTQFPSHSVIEKGQTVTLRCDPISGHDNLYWYRRVMGKEIKFLLHFVKESKQDESGMPNNRFLAERTGGTYSTLKVQPAELEDSGVYFCASSQDGRTGGSGGPFYNEQFFGPGTRLTVL.

The chain employs TRBV11-2 and TRBJ2-1; D remains ambiguous. There are 13 residues in the CDR3. V lost 4 bases and J lost 10, with 14 bases in between. The germline CDR1 and CDR2 sequences are SGHAT and FQNNGV. CDR3 sequence (DNA): TGTGCCAGCAGCTCAGACCCAGCGAGGGAGCAGTTCTTC. Translating it yields CASSSDPAREQFF.